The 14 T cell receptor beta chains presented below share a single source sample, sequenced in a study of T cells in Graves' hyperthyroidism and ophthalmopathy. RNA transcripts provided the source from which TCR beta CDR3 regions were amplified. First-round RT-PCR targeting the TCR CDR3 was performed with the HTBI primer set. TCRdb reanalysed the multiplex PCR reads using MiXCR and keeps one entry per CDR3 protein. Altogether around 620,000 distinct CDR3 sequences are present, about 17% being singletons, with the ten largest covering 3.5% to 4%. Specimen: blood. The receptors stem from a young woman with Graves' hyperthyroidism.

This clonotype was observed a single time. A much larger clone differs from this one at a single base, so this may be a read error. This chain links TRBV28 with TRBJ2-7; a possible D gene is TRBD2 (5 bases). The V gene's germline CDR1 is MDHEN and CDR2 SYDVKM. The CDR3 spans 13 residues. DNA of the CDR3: TGTGCCAGCAGCTTAGATGAGGGTTGGGAGCGGTACTTC. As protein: CASSLDEGWERYF.

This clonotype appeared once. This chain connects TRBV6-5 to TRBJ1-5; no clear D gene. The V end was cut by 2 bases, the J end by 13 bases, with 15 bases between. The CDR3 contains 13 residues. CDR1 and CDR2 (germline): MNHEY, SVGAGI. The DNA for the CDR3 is TGTGCCAGCAGTTACGGCGACGGCCTGCCTCAGCATTTT. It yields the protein CASSYGDGLPQHF.

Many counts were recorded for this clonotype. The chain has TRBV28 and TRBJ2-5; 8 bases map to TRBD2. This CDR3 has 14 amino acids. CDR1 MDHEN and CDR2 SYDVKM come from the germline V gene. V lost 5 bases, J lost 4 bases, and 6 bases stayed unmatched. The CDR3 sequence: CASSQELAGETQYF. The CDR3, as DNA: TGTGCCAGCAGTCAGGAGCTAGCGGGAGAGACCCAGTACTTC. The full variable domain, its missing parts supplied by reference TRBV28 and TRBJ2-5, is DVKVTQSSRYLVKRTGEKVFLECVQDMDHENMFWYRQDPGLGLRLIYFSYDVKMKEKGDIPEGYSVSREKKERFSLILESASTNQTSMYLCASSQELAGETQYFGPGTRLLVL.

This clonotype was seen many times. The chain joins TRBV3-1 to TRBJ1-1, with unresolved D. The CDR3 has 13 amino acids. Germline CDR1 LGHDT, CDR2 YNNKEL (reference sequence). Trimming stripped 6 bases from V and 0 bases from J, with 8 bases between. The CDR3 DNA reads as TGTGCCAGCAGAGATGGATTGAACACTGAAGCTTTCTTT. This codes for CASRDGLNTEAFF.

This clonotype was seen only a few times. The CDR3 sequence: CSAFSRNYYGYTF. The CDR3 DNA sequence: TGCAGTGCTTTCAGTCGGAACTACTATGGCTACACCTTC. This rearrangement joins TRBV20-1 to TRBJ1-2; unclear D gene. Germline CDR1 DFQATT, CDR2 SNEGSKA (reference sequence). The CDR3 spans 13 residues. V lost 5 bases and J lost 3, with 13 bases in between.

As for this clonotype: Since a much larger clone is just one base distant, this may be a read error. The CDR3 DNA sequence: TGCAGCGCCCACCGCGGCGGGAGCGGGGGGCAGTACTTC. Its protein product is CSAHRGGSGGQYF. The chain couples TRBV29-1 to TRBJ2-7; 8 nucleotides align to TRBD2. The germline CDR1 and CDR2 sequences are SQVTM and ANQGSEA. V shed 7 bases, J shed 9 bases, and the junction held 14 bases outside the gene matches. The CDR3 sequence is 13 residues long.

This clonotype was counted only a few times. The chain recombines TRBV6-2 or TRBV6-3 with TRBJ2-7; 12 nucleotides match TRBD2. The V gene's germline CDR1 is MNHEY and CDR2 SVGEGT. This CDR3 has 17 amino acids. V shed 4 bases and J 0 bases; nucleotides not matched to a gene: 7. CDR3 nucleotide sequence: TGTGCCAGCAGTTCGACTAGCGGGAGTGTTTTCTCCTACGAGCAGTACTTC. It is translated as CASSSTSGSVFSYEQYF.

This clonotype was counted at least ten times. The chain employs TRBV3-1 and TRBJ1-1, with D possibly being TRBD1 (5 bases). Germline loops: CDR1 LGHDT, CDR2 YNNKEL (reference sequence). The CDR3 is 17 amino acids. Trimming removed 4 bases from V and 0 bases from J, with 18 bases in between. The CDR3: CASSPGEQWSLNTEAFF. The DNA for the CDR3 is TGTGCCAGCAGCCCGGGGGAACAGTGGAGTTTGAACACTGAAGCTTTCTTT.

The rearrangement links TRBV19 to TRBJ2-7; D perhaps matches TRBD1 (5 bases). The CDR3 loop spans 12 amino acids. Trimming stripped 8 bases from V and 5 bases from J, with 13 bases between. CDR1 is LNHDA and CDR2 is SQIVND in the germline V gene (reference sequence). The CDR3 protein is CASGVRADEQYF. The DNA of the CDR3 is TGTGCCAGTGGAGTCAGGGCCGACGAGCAGTACTTC.

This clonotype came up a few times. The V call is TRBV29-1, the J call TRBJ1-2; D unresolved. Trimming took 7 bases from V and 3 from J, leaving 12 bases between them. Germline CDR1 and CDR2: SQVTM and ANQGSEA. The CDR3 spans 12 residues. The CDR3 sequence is CSAPLSYYGYTF. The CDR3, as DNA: TGCAGCGCCCCCCTAAGCTACTATGGCTACACCTTC.

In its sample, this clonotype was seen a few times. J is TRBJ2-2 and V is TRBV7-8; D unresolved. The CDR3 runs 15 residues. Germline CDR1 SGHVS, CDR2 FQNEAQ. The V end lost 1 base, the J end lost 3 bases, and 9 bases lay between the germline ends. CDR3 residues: CASSLGSVHTGELFF. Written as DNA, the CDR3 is TGTGCCAGCAGCTTAGGTTCAGTTCACACCGGGGAGCTGTTTTTT.

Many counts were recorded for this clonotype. The CDR3 bases are TGTGCCAGCAGCCCGTACATAGTAGCGGGAGGACGGACCGGGGAGCTGTTTTTT. It is translated as CASSPYIVAGGRTGELFF. The gene calls are TRBV9 and TRBJ2-2; 10 bases align to TRBD2. The germline gives CDR1 SGDLS, CDR2 YYNGEE. The V gene end was trimmed by 4 bases and the J gene end by 5 bases; junction bases not matched to a gene: 14. CDR3 length: 18 amino acids.

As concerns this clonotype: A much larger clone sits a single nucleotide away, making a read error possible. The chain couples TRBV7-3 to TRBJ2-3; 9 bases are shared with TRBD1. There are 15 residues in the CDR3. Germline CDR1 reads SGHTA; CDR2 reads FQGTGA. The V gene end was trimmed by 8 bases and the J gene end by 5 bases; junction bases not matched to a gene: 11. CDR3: CASGLGGTGLDTQYF. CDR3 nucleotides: TGTGCCAGCGGCCTCGGGGGGACAGGGTTAGATACGCAGTATTTT.

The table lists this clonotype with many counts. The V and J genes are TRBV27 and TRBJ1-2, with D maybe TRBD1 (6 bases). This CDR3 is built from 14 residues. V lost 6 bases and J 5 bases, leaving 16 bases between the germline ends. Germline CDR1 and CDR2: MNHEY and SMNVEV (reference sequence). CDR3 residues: CASRKTGKGYGYTF. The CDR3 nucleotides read TGTGCCAGCAGGAAGACAGGAAAGGGTTATGGCTACACCTTC.